These T cell receptor beta chains were read from a single sample in a study of T cells in Graves' hyperthyroidism and ophthalmopathy. MiXCR, applied by TCRdb to the multiplex PCR reads, yields one record per CDR3 protein. The table shows 500,000 to 650,000 distinct CDR3 sequences, with about 15% occurring only once. The specimen was blood. The receptors originated from a woman aged 45-65 years with Graves' ophthalmopathy. Each CDR3 is given without its conserved first and last residue. D genes are given only for firm matches.

>TRBV7-8|TRBD2|TRBJ2-2
ASSLKAGTGELF
>TRBV7-2|TRBD2|TRBJ2-5
ASSLGGGRAAKTQY
>TRBV29-1|TRBD2|TRBJ2-7
SVDTSGRGSTYEQY
>TRBV27|-|TRBJ1-2
ASSLFRRTRDPNSYGYT
>TRBV20-1|TRBD1|TRBJ2-1
SASLRDRAYNEQF
>TRBV12-3/TRBV12-4|TRBD1|TRBJ1-4
ASSLGGTVKEKLF
>TRBV6-6|TRBD1|TRBJ1-6
ASSYSSGQGSAGPLH
>TRBV30|-|TRBJ1-6
AWSGGRGGRANLSPLH
>TRBV2|TRBD2|TRBJ2-2
ATASGSRTGELF
>TRBV6-1|-|TRBJ2-1
ASSATVTNSYNEQF
>TRBV4-2|TRBD2|TRBJ2-4
ASSQDVGLAGSKNIQY
>TRBV2|-|TRBJ2-1
ASSETGVDSYNEQF
>TRBV4-3|-|TRBJ2-3
ASSQGILDTQY
>TRBV20-1|-|TRBJ2-2
SARPGQRVGELF
>TRBV7-9|-|TRBJ2-1
ASSLAHISNEQF
>TRBV28|-|TRBJ1-2
ASSSERGYT
>TRBV20-1|TRBD2|TRBJ2-1
SATTFGGVPSSYNEQF
>TRBV15|-|TRBJ1-2
ATSRDLKLLNYGYT
>TRBV7-8|-|TRBJ2-3
ASSDQGGSTDTQY
>TRBV28|TRBD2|TRBJ2-1
ASSPLSAGKF
>TRBV13|-|TRBJ2-7
ASSSNRDKREQY
>TRBV24-1|TRBD2|TRBJ2-7
ATSDSVSGRYEQY
>TRBV6-2/TRBV6-3|-|TRBJ1-5
ASTLRPYSNQPQH
>TRBV27|TRBD2|TRBJ2-7
ASSLSAPGTTTYEQY
>TRBV5-6|-|TRBJ1-4
ASSLWGTNEKLF
>TRBV11-2|-|TRBJ2-5
ASSLSLSRYQETQY
>TRBV28|-|TRBJ2-7
ASSSLDRTRSYEQY
>TRBV10-3|-|TRBJ1-2
ATAPRLGFNYGYT
>TRBV2|TRBD1|TRBJ1-1
ASNRDRENTEAF
>TRBV20-1|TRBD2|TRBJ2-1
SARDVLAGNEQF
>TRBV28|-|TRBJ1-2
ASSFRGIPVRSYGYT
>TRBV6-1|TRBD2|TRBJ2-2
ASSPLAGVAGELF
>TRBV7-3|TRBD2|TRBJ2-3
ASSYVAGGADTQY
>TRBV12-3/TRBV12-4|TRBD2|TRBJ2-2
ASSSSRLAGFTGELF
>TRBV11-3|TRBD2|TRBJ2-1
ASEAGSSYNEQF
>TRBV9|-|TRBJ2-2
ASSVQRTGELF
>TRBV7-2|-|TRBJ1-1
ASSLLSEQGRTEAF
>TRBV6-2/TRBV6-3|TRBD2|TRBJ2-1
ASSYAGLAGAYNEQF
>TRBV11-2|TRBD2|TRBJ2-3
ASSLGGWREALSTDTQY
>TRBV28|-|TRBJ2-2
ASKVAPRQTRTGELF
>TRBV19|TRBD1|TRBJ1-5
AGGTDNQPQH
>TRBV24-1|-|TRBJ2-3
ATSDLGLSTDAQY